One and the same sample provided the 2 T cell receptor beta chains below, sequenced in a study of Graves' ophthalmopathy and Graves' hyperthyroidism. Beta-chain TCR CDR3 regions were amplified from RNA transcripts. Second-round multiplex PCR came after first-round RT-PCR with HTBI primers. TCRdb re-called the multiplex PCR reads with MiXCR, one entry per CDR3 protein. The sample lists about 660,000 distinct CDR3 sequences; 35% to 45% were seen once. The sequenced material came from peripheral blood. The receptors were gathered from an adult man with Graves' ophthalmopathy.

This clonotype was detected ten times or more. The chain recombines TRBV9 with TRBJ1-5; D unclear. Trimming left V 3 bases short and J 5 bases short, with 15 bases between. The germline V gene has CDR1 SGDLS and CDR2 YYNGEE. The CDR3 contains 15 residues. The CDR3 loop reads CASSAGYVGDQPQHF. CDR3 DNA sequence: TGTGCCAGCAGCGCTGGCTACGTTGGGGATCAGCCCCAGCATTTT. The variable domain in full, with the rest retrieved from reference TRBV9 and TRBJ1-5, is DSGVTQTPKHLITATGQRVTLRCSPRSGDLSVYWYQQSLDQGLQFLIQYYNGEERAKGNILERFSAQQFPDLHSELNLSSLELGDSALYFCASSAGYVGDQPQHFGDGTRLSIL.

This clonotype was picked up many times. The rearrangement uses TRBV7-2 and TRBJ1-2; perhaps TRBD1 as D (6 bases). Trimming took 5 bases from V and 8 from J, leaving 18 bases between them. CDR1 SGHTA and CDR2 FQGNSA come from the germline V gene. This CDR3 comprises 14 residues. CDR3 sequence (DNA): TGTGCCAGCAGCCGTCTTAGGGGGGCGCAGGGCTACACCTTC. This codes for CASSRLRGAQGYTF.